In its sample, the clone carrying this T cell receptor (beta chain) was seen many times. Each cDNA molecule carried a unique molecular identifier. TCRdb re-called the 5' RACE reads through MiXCR, storing one row per CDR3 protein. Here the sample spans some 45,000 distinct CDR3 sequences, around 10% being singletons. The data derive from a study of early T cells in non-severe SARS-CoV-2 infection. Study background: Chains stayed unpaired after sequencing of bulk RNA from unsorted whole blood.

The CDR3 totals 14 residues. From germline, CDR1 is LNHDA and CDR2 SQIVND (reference sequence). V lost 7 bases and J 7 bases, leaving 17 bases between the germline ends. The rearrangement joins TRBV19 to TRBJ1-5, with D uncertain. Sequencing used whole blood, obtained at baseline. This TCR was recovered from an adult who was a healthcare worker with PCR-confirmed SARS-CoV-2 infection or an uninfected control (not recorded which). This CDR3 reads CASKTPEGSQPQHF. The CDR3 nucleotides are TGTGCCAGTAAAACCCCGGAGGGTAGCCAGCCCCAGCATTTT.